This T cell receptor (beta chain) was captured in a study of T cell repertoires in cytomegalovirus infection. Study context: Signatures in public TCR beta sequences pointed to both CMV infection and matching HLA type. Study-wide points: HLA-C-restricted CMV-specific TCR beta clonotypes were dominant in the ex vivo response.

TCRdb itself ran the reads through MiXCR, one entry per CDR3 protein. The data show hundreds of thousands of distinct CDR3 sequences, approximately 40% seen once. Comment on this clonotype: Its target is unknown.

This clonotype was obtained from a human donor in good health (CMV status not recorded). Some clones in this sample may be carry-over from other donors' samples. Sample: PBMCs.

The CDR3 DNA is TGCGCCAGCAGCTTGGAACAGGGGGCCCGTGGCTACACCTTC. This codes for CASSLEQGARGYTF. V and J are TRBV5-1 and TRBJ1-2; 9 bases are a match to TRBD1. The CDR3 is 14 amino acids. Germline CDR1 and CDR2: SGHRS and YFSETQ. With 0 bases clipped from V and 7 bases from J, the junction kept 4 bases outside the gene matches.